A single sample gave rise to the 29 T cell receptor beta chains below, sequenced in a study of blood T cell repertoires in COVID-19. Some clones are missing from TCRdb's copy, which holds only in-frame ones; the method was immunoSEQ multiplex PCR. The data contain 65,000 to 75,000 clones, 86% of them singletons. The material sequenced was peripheral blood. The receptors shown here come from a man aged 45 to 65 with active COVID-19.

The chain is built from TRBV7-7 and TRBJ2-2; no clear D gene. Germline lookup yields CDR1 SSHAT and CDR2 FNYEAQ (reference sequence). V was clipped by 5 bases and J by 0 bases, with 13 bases between them. This CDR3 spans 16 amino acids. CDR3 coding DNA: TGTGCCAGCAGCCTAACCAGCGCCCCGAACACCGGGGAGCTGTTTTTT. The encoded protein is CASSLTSAPNTGELFF.

The genes are TRBV28 and TRBJ2-7; D is possibly TRBD1 (6 bases). The CDR3 sequence is 15 residues long. Trimming cost V 5 bases and J 0 bases, with 14 bases left between them. Germline V CDR1 and CDR2: MDHEN, SYDVKM. Here the CDR3 reads CASSSNWGRSYEQYF. The DNA of the CDR3 is TGTGCCAGCAGTAGTAATTGGGGGCGCTCCTACGAGCAGTACTTC.

This clone was recorded only once. The chain uses TRBV11-2 and TRBJ2-1, with 12 bases lining up with TRBD1. Germline values: CDR1 SGHAT, CDR2 FQNNGV. The CDR3 length is 14 residues. Losses at the gene ends were 11 bases for V and 8 bases for J; bases not matched to a gene: 10. Written as DNA, the CDR3 is TGTGCCGGCACAAAGGGACAGGGGGCGGATGAGCAGTTCTTC. Amino acid sequence: CAGTKGQGADEQFF.

The genes are TRBV10-3 and TRBJ1-5, with TRBD1 matching over 9 bases. V shed 2 bases, J shed 6 bases, and the junction held 8 bases outside the gene matches. The length of the CDR3 is 16 residues. Germline lookup yields CDR1 ENHRY and CDR2 SYGVKD. Written as DNA, the CDR3 is TGTGCCATCAGTGAGCCCTCAACAGGGGGCAGTCAGCCCCAGCATTTT. Its translation is CAISEPSTGGSQPQHF.

The rearrangement joins TRBV29-1 to TRBJ2-1; 10 bases fit TRBD2. Germline CDR1 reads SQVTM; CDR2 reads ANQGSEA. The ends lost 3 bases at V and 1 base at J; junction bases unmatched: 6. CDR3 length: 16 amino acids. The CDR3 protein is CSVEVLAGGSYNEQFF. Here the CDR3 DNA reads TGCAGCGTTGAGGTATTAGCGGGAGGTTCCTACAATGAGCAGTTCTTC.

J is TRBJ2-1 and V is TRBV11-3, with 9 positions matching TRBD2. The ends lost 0 bases at V and 7 bases at J; junction bases unmatched: 7. Germline values: CDR1 SGHNT, CDR2 YENEEA. The CDR3 extends over 16 amino acids. The CDR3 nucleotides read TGTGCCAGCAGCTTAGAGGGTCTAGCGGGAACAAATGAGCAGTTCTTC. It codes for CASSLEGLAGTNEQFF. The variable domain in full, with the rest retrieved from reference TRBV11-3 and TRBJ2-1, is EAGVVQSPRYKIIEKKQPVAFWCNPISGHNTLYWYLQNLGQGPELLIRYENEEAVDDSQLPKDRFSAERLKGVDSTLKIQPAELGDSAVYLCASSLEGLAGTNEQFFGPGTRLTVL.

The sample holds one count of this clone. The rearrangement links TRBV7-7 to TRBJ2-5; TRBD1 might be the D (6 bases). The ends were cut back, 3 bases at V and 5 bases at J, with 16 bases in the middle. In germline, CDR1 is SSHAT, CDR2 FNYEAQ (reference sequence). This CDR3 is built from 15 residues. The CDR3 reads CASSLAGARGETQYF. DNA of the CDR3: TGTGCCAGCAGCTTGGCAGGGGCTCGGGGTGAGACCCAGTACTTC.

The chain uses TRBV6-1 and TRBJ2-4, with D tentatively TRBD2 (5 bases). CDR3 length: 15 amino acids. V dropped 2 bases and J dropped 7 bases, with 15 bases sitting between them. CDR1 is MNHNS, CDR2 SASEGT, per germline. CDR3 nucleotide sequence: TGTGCCAGCAGTGAATTCGGGGTAGTGGGTAACATTCAGTACTTC. It yields the protein CASSEFGVVGNIQYF.

The rearrangement uses TRBV6-5 and TRBJ2-7; D is unclear. The CDR3 length is 13 residues. Germline V gene lookup returns CDR1 MNHEY and CDR2 SVGAGI. Trimming took off 4 bases at V and 4 bases at J, with 11 bases between the two ends. DNA for the CDR3: TGTGCCAGCAGTTCCCAGTCACTATACGAGCAGTACTTC. Its protein product is CASSSQSLYEQYF.

V is TRBV5-8 and J is TRBJ2-7; 12 bases are a match to TRBD2. The CDR3 is 18 amino acids. CDR1 and CDR2 from the germline V gene are SGHTS and YDEGEE. V lost 3 bases to trimming and J lost 0 bases; unmatched junction nucleotides: 10. The DNA of the CDR3 is TGTGCCAGCAGCTCGTTGACTAGCGGGGGCCCTTTCTCCTACGAGCAGTACTTC. It specifies CASSSLTSGGPFSYEQYF.

The rearrangement links TRBV9 to TRBJ2-7, with 12 bases lining up with TRBD1. V shed 3 bases and J 2 bases; nucleotides not matched to a gene: 3. CDR1 SGDLS and CDR2 YYNGEE come from the germline V gene. The CDR3 covers 15 residues. CDR3 sequence (DNA): TGTGCCAGCAGCGAGGGACAGGGGGCGGCCTACGAGCAGTACTTC. It encodes CASSEGQGAAYEQYF. Full variable domain (remainder filled in from reference TRBV9 and TRBJ2-7): DSGVTQTPKHLITATGQRVTLRCSPRSGDLSVYWYQQSLDQGLQFLIQYYNGEERAKGNILERFSAQQFPDLHSELNLSSLELGDSALYFCASSEGQGAAYEQYFGPGTRLTVT.

The chain couples TRBV6-5 to TRBJ2-1; D gene uncertain. Germline lookup yields CDR1 MNHEY and CDR2 SVGAGI. The length of the CDR3 is 13 residues. With 8 bases removed from V and 1 base from J, the gap between germline ends came to 9 bases. This chain's CDR3 is CASLRFSYNEQFF. CDR3 nucleotides: TGTGCCAGCCTCCGGTTTTCCTACAATGAGCAGTTCTTC.

The chain carries TRBV29-1 and TRBJ2-7; TRBD1 is a possible D gene (6 bases). The CDR3 spans 12 residues. Germline V lookup: CDR1 SQVTM, CDR2 ANQGSEA. Trimming removed 7 bases from V and 1 base from J, with 11 bases in between. CDR3 protein: CSAGTLSYEQYF. In DNA, the CDR3 is TGCAGCGCTGGGACACTATCCTACGAGCAGTACTTC.

The V and J genes are TRBV3-1 (or the pseudogene TRBV3-2) and TRBJ2-7; D unclear. Germline values: CDR1 LGHDT, CDR2 YNNKEL (reference sequence). The ends were cut back, 2 bases at V and 3 bases at J, with 5 bases in the middle. The CDR3 consists of 12 residues. CDR3 protein: CASSQSYYEQYF. DNA of the CDR3: TGTGCCAGCAGCCAATCTTACTACGAGCAGTACTTC.

The chain joins TRBV14 to TRBJ2-7, with D possibly TRBD2 on 5 matching bases. V was trimmed by 5 bases and J by 2 bases, leaving 10 bases between them. CDR3 length: 13 amino acids. Germline V CDR1 and CDR2: SGHDN, FVKESK. The DNA for the CDR3 is TGTGCCAGCAGCAAAGGACTGGCCTACGAGCAGTACTTC. Translated, it gives CASSKGLAYEQYF.

This chain links TRBV11-2 with TRBJ2-3, with no clear D. Germline values: CDR1 SGHAT, CDR2 FQNNGV. The ends were cut back, 4 bases at V and 4 bases at J, with 9 bases in the middle. CDR3 length equals 13 residues. The CDR3 region has the DNA TGTGCCAGCAGCTCCCCCCTCCCAGATACGCAGTATTTT. As protein: CASSSPLPDTQYF.

The gene calls are TRBV27 and TRBJ1-1; perhaps TRBD1 as D (5 bases). CDR1 is MNHEY, CDR2 SMNVEV, per germline (reference sequence). Trimming took 2 bases from V and 0 from J, leaving 13 bases between them. This CDR3 has 16 amino acids. CDR3 nucleotide sequence: TGTGCCAGCAGTTTACGGGGGTGGGGAATGAACACTGAAGCTTTCTTT. It encodes CASSLRGWGMNTEAFF.

The chain carries TRBV6-2 or TRBV6-3 and TRBJ2-7, with 12 bases that match TRBD2. The CDR3 has 15 amino acids. V shed 5 bases, J shed 3 bases, and the junction held 5 bases outside the gene matches. The V gene's germline CDR1 is MNHEY and CDR2 SVGEGT. The CDR3 DNA is TGTGCCAGCAGTACGACTAGCGGGAGTGGCTACGAGCAGTACTTC. Protein product: CASSTTSGSGYEQYF.

V usage is TRBV4-2 and J usage is TRBJ1-1; weak D call: TRBD1 (5 bases). With 1 base removed from V and 4 bases from J, the gap between germline ends came to 16 bases. Germline values: CDR1 LGHNA, CDR2 YNFKEQ. The CDR3 loop spans 16 amino acids. The CDR3 DNA is TGTGCCAGCAGCCAAGTTGGGGCAGGGTTCGGCACTGAAGCTTTCTTT. This codes for CASSQVGAGFGTEAFF.

This clone appeared once. This chain connects TRBV5-6 to TRBJ2-7, with 10 bases identical to TRBD2. V shed 3 bases and J 0 bases; nucleotides not matched to a gene: 9. Looked up from germline, CDR1 is SGHDT and CDR2 is YYEEEE. This CDR3 comprises 17 residues. CDR3: CASSSERLAGPSYEQYF. In nucleotides, the CDR3 is TGTGCCAGCAGCTCGGAAAGACTAGCGGGCCCCTCCTACGAGCAGTACTTC.

The chain combines TRBV29-1 with TRBJ2-1; D is unresolved. The V gene lost 3 bases and the J gene lost 0 bases, with 6 bases spanning the gap. Per germline, CDR1 SQVTM and CDR2 ANQGSEA. CDR3 length equals 13 residues. The CDR3 nucleotides read TGCAGCGTTGAGGGCAACTCCTACAATGAGCAGTTCTTC. Encoded protein: CSVEGNSYNEQFF.

The J gene is TRBJ2-5, the V gene TRBV6-6; 8 bases align to TRBD2. Germline CDR1 is MNHNY and CDR2 is SVGAGI (reference sequence). V was clipped by 7 bases and J by 4 bases; unmatched bases: 5. This CDR3 is built from 13 residues. The CDR3: CASTPGGRETQYF. DNA for the CDR3: TGTGCCAGCACCCCGGGGGGGCGAGAGACCCAGTACTTC.

The chain combines TRBV4-3 with TRBJ2-2; tentative D call: TRBD1 (6 bases). Germline V lookup: CDR1 LGHNA, CDR2 YSLEER. Between the trimmed V and J ends, which lost 0 bases and 7 bases, there was a span of 12 bases. This CDR3 has 15 residues. The CDR3 coding sequence is TGCGCCAGCAGCCAAGAAGGACAGATTGGCGGGGAGCTGTTTTTT. It translates to CASSQEGQIGGELFF.

This chain joins TRBV9 and TRBJ1-4; 9 positions match TRBD1. This CDR3 has 16 residues. The trim removed 0 bases at V and 3 bases at J, leaving 3 bases unmatched. CDR1 and CDR2 from the germline V gene are SGDLS and YYNGEE. CDR3 protein: CASSVDRGPANEKLFF. CDR3 sequence (DNA): TGTGCCAGCAGCGTAGACAGGGGGCCGGCTAATGAAAAACTGTTTTTT.

This chain connects TRBV28 to TRBJ2-2, with TRBD2 matching 14 bases. V dropped 2 bases and J dropped 2; count of bases not matched to a gene: 10. The CDR3 has 20 amino acids. The germline gives CDR1 MDHEN, CDR2 SYDVKM. CDR3 protein: CASSLGTSGSGRTNTGELFF. Written as DNA, the CDR3 is TGTGCCAGCAGTTTAGGGACTAGCGGGAGTGGTCGGACTAACACCGGGGAGCTGTTTTTT.

The rearrangement joins TRBV6-6 to TRBJ1-5, with 10 bases that match TRBD1. This CDR3 is 15 amino acids long. Germline CDR1 reads MNHNY; CDR2 reads SVGAGI (reference sequence). V was clipped by 2 bases and J by 6 bases; unmatched bases: 4. CDR3 loop: CASSYGQGGGQPQHF. The CDR3 region has the DNA TGTGCCAGCAGTTACGGACAGGGGGGGGGTCAGCCCCAGCATTTT.

This CDR3 reads CASSQEKRGGQETQYF. The CDR3 nucleotides read TGTGCCAGCAGCCAAGAGAAGCGGGGGGGCCAAGAGACCCAGTACTTC. The rearrangement uses TRBV3-1 (or the pseudogene TRBV3-2) and TRBJ2-5, with 10 bases that match TRBD2. Losses at the gene ends were 0 bases for V and 1 base for J; bases not matched to a gene: 2. The CDR3 loop spans 16 amino acids. The germline CDR1 and CDR2 sequences are LGHDT and YNNKEL (reference sequence).

The chain couples TRBV12-3 or TRBV12-4 to TRBJ2-3; maybe TRBD1 (5 bases). Trimming pared 5 bases from V and 4 bases from J, leaving 10 bases between. This CDR3 contains 13 residues. CDR3 in amino acids: CASSATRADTQYF. The CDR3 nucleotides read TGTGCCAGCAGTGCCACCAGGGCAGATACGCAGTATTTT.

This chain connects TRBV4-3 to TRBJ2-3; 13 bases are shared with TRBD2. V lost 0 bases to trimming and J lost 1 base; unmatched junction nucleotides: 10. CDR3 size: 20 residues. CDR1 and CDR2 from the germline V gene are LGHNA and YSLEER. This chain's CDR3 is CASSQDRDPGLAGRTDTQYF. The CDR3 DNA reads TGCGCCAGCAGCCAAGATCGGGATCCGGGACTAGCGGGACGCACAGATACGCAGTATTTT.